The next 5 T cell receptor beta chains were all read from a single sample in a study of CD8 T cells in ankylosing spondylitis. TCRdb re-called the 5' RACE reads through MiXCR, storing one row per CDR3 protein. The sample has around 150,000 distinct CDR3 sequences; 6% to 8.5% are singletons. Material: blood, either unsorted or a sorted T cell fraction (not recorded which). The receptor source for this set is a female donor with ankylosing spondylitis or in good health (not recorded which).

This clonotype was picked up a small number of times. The chain recombines TRBV7-6 with TRBJ2-3; 9 bases map to TRBD2. Germline lookup yields CDR1 SGHVS and CDR2 FNYEAQ. V shed 1 base and J 5 bases; nucleotides not matched to a gene: 7. The CDR3 runs 16 residues. The CDR3 is CASSLEGGLAQDTQYF. CDR3 nucleotide sequence: TGTGCCAGCAGCTTAGAAGGAGGACTAGCGCAAGATACGCAGTATTTT.

This clonotype was counted many times. The chain recombines TRBV5-1 with TRBJ2-7, with 8 positions matching TRBD2. The V gene's germline CDR1 is SGHRS and CDR2 YFSETQ. Trimming at V came to 3 bases and at J to 6 bases, leaving 5 bases not matched to a gene. This CDR3 comprises 13 residues. In DNA form, the CDR3 reads TGCGCCAGCAGCTCGGCGGGGGGTGGCGAGCAGTACTTC. Translated, it gives CASSSAGGGEQYF.

This clonotype was counted ten times or more. The CDR3 protein is CASRPAQGDGYTF. The CDR3 region has the DNA TGTGCCAGCAGGCCCGCACAGGGGGACGGCTACACCTTC. The V and J genes are TRBV27 and TRBJ1-2; 8 nucleotides align to TRBD1. J was trimmed by 8 bases and V by 6 bases; bases with no gene match: 8. Germline V gives CDR1 MNHEY, CDR2 SMNVEV (reference sequence). There are 13 residues in the CDR3.

Of note for this clonotype: The junction differs from germline at one of its ends, possibly a read error. The chain employs TRBV5-1 and TRBJ2-1, with D possibly being TRBD1 (5 bases). This CDR3 spans 17 amino acids. Looked up from germline, CDR1 is SGHRS and CDR2 is YFSETQ. CDR3 residues: CVSSLGPGYSPYNEQFF. The CDR3 nucleotides read TGCGTCAGCAGCTTGGGGCCAGGTTATAGCCCCTACAATGAGCAGTTCTTC.

The table lists this clonotype with many counts. The chain combines TRBV6-1 with TRBJ1-1; no clear D gene. CDR3 length equals 14 residues. CDR1 is MNHNS, CDR2 SASEGT, per germline. The V and J ends lost 5 bases and 0 bases respectively, with 10 bases between them. DNA of the CDR3: TGTGCCAGCAGTCAGGACCGACTGAACACTGAAGCTTTCTTT. Its protein is CASSQDRLNTEAFF.